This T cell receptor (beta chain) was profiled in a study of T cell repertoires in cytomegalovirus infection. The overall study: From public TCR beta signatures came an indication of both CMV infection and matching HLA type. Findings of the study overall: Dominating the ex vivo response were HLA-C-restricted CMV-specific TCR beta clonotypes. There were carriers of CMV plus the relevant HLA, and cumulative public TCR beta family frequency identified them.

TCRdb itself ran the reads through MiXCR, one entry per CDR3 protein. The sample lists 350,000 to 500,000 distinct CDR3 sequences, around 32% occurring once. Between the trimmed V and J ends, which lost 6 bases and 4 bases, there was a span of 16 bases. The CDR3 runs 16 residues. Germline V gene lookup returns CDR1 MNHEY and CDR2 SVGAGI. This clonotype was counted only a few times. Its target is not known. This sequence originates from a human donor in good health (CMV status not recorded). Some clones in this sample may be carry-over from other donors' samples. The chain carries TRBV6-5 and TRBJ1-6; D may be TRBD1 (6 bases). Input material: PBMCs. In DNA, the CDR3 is TGTGCCAGCAGGTCCCGGACAGTTGGGTATAATTCACCCCTCCACTTT. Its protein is CASRSRTVGYNSPLHF.